This entry lists 21 T cell receptor beta chains sequenced from one sample in a study of neurological immune-mediated disorders. Each CDR3 protein gets one entry after TCRdb re-called the 5' RACE reads with MiXCR. The table includes 55,000 to 85,000 distinct CDR3 sequences, 3% to 4% detected once. Sequencing was done on a sample of PBMCs. The source is a woman aged 50 to 60 with multiple sclerosis.

The table lists this clonotype with a few counts. V gene TRBV2 combines with J gene TRBJ2-5, with a weak D call TRBD1 (6 bases). Looked up from germline, CDR1 is SNHLY and CDR2 is FYNNEI. The CDR3 is 12 residues long. The ends were cut back, 7 bases at V and 2 bases at J, with 8 bases in the middle. The CDR3 bases are TGTGCCAGCATGGACAGACAAGAGACCCAGTACTTC. It codes for CASMDRQETQYF.

This clonotype was counted ten times or more. V gene TRBV5-6 combines with J gene TRBJ1-2; no clear D. The CDR3 consists of 15 residues. The germline V and J ends were trimmed by 1 base and 5 bases, with 15 bases remaining between them. Germline lookup yields CDR1 SGHDT and CDR2 YYEEEE. DNA for the CDR3: TGTGCCAGCAGCTTGTTCGGTATCGGTCAGTATGGCTACACCTTC. Residues: CASSLFGIGQYGYTF.

This clonotype showed up many times. V is TRBV12-3 or TRBV12-4 and J is TRBJ1-5; no reliable D call. The CDR3 contains 13 residues. V was cut by 6 bases and J by 6 bases, with 12 bases left in between. The DNA for the CDR3 is TGTGCCAGCAGCGCCGACTCCATTCAGCCCCAGCATTTT. This translates into CASSADSIQPQHF.

This clonotype was counted between two and nine times. This rearrangement joins TRBV20-1 to TRBJ2-2; tentatively, D is TRBD1 or TRBD2 (5 bases each). CDR1 is DFQATT and CDR2 is SNEGSKA in the germline V gene (reference sequence). The CDR3 spans 15 residues. The V end was cut by 6 bases, the J end by 0 bases, with 14 bases between. This CDR3 reads CSAAWGPANTGELFF. The CDR3 region has the DNA TGCAGTGCGGCTTGGGGACCCGCGAACACCGGGGAGCTGTTTTTT.

This clonotype was counted ten times or more. The chain couples TRBV7-2 to TRBJ2-1; 10 bases are shared with TRBD2. The CDR3 length is 15 residues. Germline V CDR1 and CDR2: SGHTA, FQGNSA. The J segment lost 5 bases and the V segment lost 5 bases, leaving 6 bases of the junction unmatched. CDR3 coding DNA: TGTGCCAGCAGCGCTAGCGGGAGAGTCGACAATGAGCAGTTCTTC. This encodes CASSASGRVDNEQFF. The full variable domain, with the rest looked up from reference TRBV7-2 and TRBJ2-1, is GAGVSQSPSNKVTEKGKDVELRCDPISGHTALYWYRQSLGQGLEFLIYFQGNSAPDKSGLPSDRFSAERTGGSVSTLTIQRTQQEDSAVYLCASSASGRVDNEQFFGPGTRLTVL.

This clonotype was detected ten times or more. J is TRBJ2-5 and V is TRBV20-1; D is undetermined. The CDR3 extends over 13 amino acids. V was trimmed by 0 bases and J by 5 bases, leaving 10 bases between them. Germline V gene sequence: CDR1 DFQATT, CDR2 SNEGSKA (reference sequence). DNA of the CDR3: TGCAGTGCTAGAGATTATGGTCCCGAGACCCAGTACTTC. This sequence encodes CSARDYGPETQYF.

This clonotype has ten or more counts. The V and J genes are TRBV19 and TRBJ2-5, with D tentatively TRBD2 (5 bases). V lost 4 bases to trimming and J lost 5 bases, with 20 bases between them. Germline V CDR1 and CDR2: LNHDA, SQIVND (reference sequence). CDR3 size: 16 residues. The DNA of the CDR3 is TGTGCCAGTAGTACCCTAAAGGGCACCACGGGGGAGACCCAGTACTTC. Protein: CASSTLKGTTGETQYF.

This clonotype was picked up many times. The chain employs TRBV25-1 and TRBJ1-1; D gene unclear. Germline-derived CDR1 and CDR2 are MGHDK and SYGVNS. Trimming removed 8 bases at V and 0 bases at J, with 10 bases between. The CDR3 extends over 13 amino acids. CDR3 protein: CASEGYMNTEAFF. Here the CDR3 DNA reads TGTGCCAGCGAGGGTTATATGAACACTGAAGCTTTCTTT.

This clonotype was recorded many times. J is TRBJ2-1 and V is TRBV6-4, with TRBD2 matching over 9 bases. V lost 3 bases to trimming and J lost 6 bases; unmatched junction nucleotides: 6. This CDR3 comprises 15 residues. Germline V gene sequence: CDR1 MRHNA, CDR2 SNTAGT. CDR3 residues: CASSDIAGEGNEQFF. CDR3 coding DNA: TGTGCCAGCAGTGATATAGCGGGGGAGGGCAATGAGCAGTTCTTC.

The table lists this clonotype with many counts. The chain couples TRBV18 to TRBJ2-5; D remains unclear. This CDR3 is 14 amino acids long. V was pared by 5 bases and J by 2 bases, with 12 bases between. CDR1 KGHSH and CDR2 LQKENI come from the germline V gene. CDR3 region: CASSGAKTQETQYF. In nucleotides, the CDR3 is TGTGCCAGCTCAGGAGCGAAAACACAAGAGACCCAGTACTTC.

The table lists this clonotype with many counts. The chain uses TRBV5-5 and TRBJ2-3; the D is unclear. Germline V gene lookup returns CDR1 SGHKS and CDR2 YYEKEE (reference sequence). The CDR3 is 12 amino acids. The V end lost 4 bases, the J end lost 5 bases, and 8 bases lay between the germline ends. CDR3 coding DNA: TGTGCCAGCAGCCGCGAGGTAGATACGCAGTATTTT. It is translated as CASSREVDTQYF.

Worth noting for this clonotype: This may stem from a read error, because a much larger clone lies one nucleotide away. The chain joins TRBV5-1 to TRBJ2-7, with D possibly matching TRBD1 (5 bases). Germline loops: CDR1 SGHRS, CDR2 YFSETQ. This CDR3 is 14 amino acids long. V lost 2 bases and J 3 bases, leaving 12 bases between the germline ends. The CDR3 region is CASSFGREDYEQYF. DNA for the CDR3: TGCGCCAGCAGCTTCGGCAGGGAAGACTACGAGCAGTACTTC.

This clonotype has only a few counts. The gene calls are TRBV20-1 and TRBJ1-3, with 7 nucleotides matching TRBD1. The CDR3 spans 15 residues. Trimming at V came to 0 bases and at J to 2 bases, leaving 4 bases not matched to a gene. Looked up from germline, CDR1 is DFQATT and CDR2 is SNEGSKA (reference sequence). The CDR3 DNA is TGCAGTGCTAGAGATGACAGGGCGCCTGGAAACACCATATATTTT. Its protein product is CSARDDRAPGNTIYF.

This clonotype was seen many times. The V call is TRBV12-3 or TRBV12-4, the J call TRBJ2-2; no definite D call. V lost 6 bases to trimming and J lost 3 bases, with 5 bases between them. The CDR3 is 12 amino acids. The CDR3 is CASSLYTGELFF. CDR3 nucleotides: TGTGCCAGCAGCCTTTACACCGGGGAGCTGTTTTTT.

This clonotype was seen at least ten times. The chain has TRBV5-1 and TRBJ2-1; 8 bases match TRBD2. Germline loops: CDR1 SGHRS, CDR2 YFSETQ. With 0 bases clipped from V and 4 bases from J, the junction kept 0 bases outside the gene matches. The length of the CDR3 is 14 residues. This CDR3 is CASSLVAGYNEQFF. The CDR3 bases are TGCGCCAGCAGCTTGGTAGCGGGATACAATGAGCAGTTCTTC.

This clonotype was observed at least ten times. V is TRBV7-2 and J is TRBJ1-1, with TRBD1 as a possible D gene (6 bases). V lost 1 base to trimming and J lost 5 bases, with 17 bases between them. Germline CDR1 and CDR2: SGHTA and FQGNSA. The CDR3 consists of 16 residues. The CDR3 bases are TGTGCCAGCAGCTTAGGGAGGCAGGGGCCAGGGACTGAAGCTTTCTTT. Translating gives CASSLGRQGPGTEAFF. Using reference TRBV7-2 and TRBJ1-1 for the parts outside the CDR3, the full variable domain is GAGVSQSPSNKVTEKGKDVELRCDPISGHTALYWYRQSLGQGLEFLIYFQGNSAPDKSGLPSDRFSAERTGGSVSTLTIQRTQQEDSAVYLCASSLGRQGPGTEAFFGQGTRLTVV.

This clonotype was found many times. The chain recombines TRBV7-8 with TRBJ1-1, with 10 nucleotides matching TRBD1. The germline V gene has CDR1 SGHVS and CDR2 FQNEAQ. CDR3 length equals 15 residues. V was clipped by 3 bases and J by 10 bases; unmatched bases: 11. As DNA, the CDR3 is TGTGCCAGCAGCTTGAGAGGGGGACAGGGGCTTCGAGCTTTCTTT. Translation: CASSLRGGQGLRAFF.

This clonotype was detected many times. The chain uses TRBV7-9 and TRBJ1-1; 7 nucleotides line up with TRBD1. The CDR3 spans 14 residues. Germline V gene data show CDR1 as SEHNR and CDR2 as FQNEAQ (reference sequence). J lost 4 bases, V lost 5 bases, and 7 bases had no gene match. CDR3 protein: CASSQTGFGTEAFF. In DNA form, the CDR3 reads TGTGCCAGCAGCCAGACAGGGTTTGGCACTGAAGCTTTCTTT.

Ten or more counts support this clonotype. V is TRBV20-1 and J is TRBJ2-1; D gene unclear. V was pared by 5 bases and J by 7 bases, with 21 bases between. CDR3 length: 15 residues. Germline V gene data show CDR1 as DFQATT and CDR2 as SNEGSKA (reference sequence). The CDR3 bases are TGCAGTGCTTTTCCCCACGGGCGCCTAAAGAATGAGCAGTTCTTC. Amino acid sequence: CSAFPHGRLKNEQFF.

Ten or more counts support this clonotype. This chain uses TRBV20-1 with TRBJ1-6, with D unresolved. V was cut by 8 bases and J by 6 bases, with 11 bases left in between. CDR3 length: 12 residues. The V gene's germline CDR1 is DFQATT and CDR2 SNEGSKA (reference sequence). CDR3 nucleotides: TGCAGTTCGAGGAGGAGTAATTCACCCCTCCACTTT. Its translation: CSSRRSNSPLHF.

On this clonotype: A read error may be the cause here, since a much bigger clone is one base away. The J gene is TRBJ2-7, the V gene TRBV20-1, with TRBD1 matching over 11 bases. CDR3 size: 16 residues. The ends lost 4 bases at V and 5 bases at J; junction bases unmatched: 13. Germline CDR1 and CDR2: DFQATT and SNEGSKA (reference sequence). CDR3: CSAMSLPRDRGDEQYF. CDR3 bases: TGCAGTGCTATGTCTCTACCTCGGGACAGGGGGGACGAGCAGTACTTC.